This entry concerns a single T cell receptor (beta chain). This clonotype was seen at least ten times. What this receptor recognizes is not known. Base qualities were left out, and no much larger clone turns up one base away. The source of the sample is a study of T-cell reconstitution after alpha-beta-depleted transplantation in children (dated by TCRdb to about 2016). For context, the study as a whole: Using TCR repertoire profiling, the study quantitatively followed how T-cell immune reconstitution unfolded in children after TCRalphabeta/CD19-depleted allogeneic hematopoietic cell transplantation.

Paper-wide results and their limitations: In some patients, high TCRbeta diversity at day 60 was attributed to recipient T cells and intrathymic progenitors that had survived conditioning. Over the following months the frequencies of hyperexpanded clones went down, and after one year T-cell counts and TCRbeta diversity were mostly credited to newly produced T cells. About two months after transplant, the apparently early recovery of alphabetaT-cell counts reportedly depended on just several hundred clones that had expanded rapidly and came from non-depleted graft cells.

The treatment or condition label, read with the paper, signifies: allogeneic hematopoietic cell transplantation with graft depleted of TCRalphabeta T cells and CD19 B cells. The transplant recipients were children given TCRalphabeta/CD19-depleted allogeneic hematopoietic cell grafts. The library was built by means of PCR. TCRdb names Illumina HiSeq 2500 as the instrument used. To normalize quantification of the TCRbeta repertoire, the TCR libraries were built with molecular barcoding that relied on unique molecular identifiers. TCRdb passed the public sequencing reads through fastp at Q25 and MiXCR, retaining productive beta sequences. Entries are consolidated by CDR3 protein sequence, retaining the most common genes and DNA. The sample includes hundreds of thousands of distinct CDR3 sequences, with 6.5% to 9% observed a single time. Of the sample, nearly 6.5% falls within the top ten clones. For CDR1 and CDR2, the germline V gene (reference sequence) lists MNHEY and SMNVEV. Trimmed from V: 5 bases; trimmed from J: 7 bases; junction bases lacking a gene match: 11. The CDR3, from cysteine to phenylalanine, totals 16 residues. Left in the record is the CDR3 DNA by itself, 48 bases read in frame from the first base.

The rearranged segments are TRBV27 and TRBJ2-4, and TRBD1 aligns with 10 junction nucleotides. This clonotype was obtained from a male patient under 18 who had a stem cell transplant for acute lymphoblastic leukemia, so the T cells may come from the graft donor. Here the sequenced sample was PBMCs, mostly from graft donor cells, taken 180 days after TCRalphabeta/CD19-depleted stem cell transplant. The nucleotides read TGTGCCAGCAGTACCCTCGACAGGGGGCAACGCAACATTCAGTACTTC. It is translated as CASSTLDRGQRNIQYF.